This TCR beta chain was recovered during a study of shared clonotypes between healthy human individuals. Study-level results: Unshared clonotypes carried lower generation probabilities than those common to all four donors. Estimated clonotype richness was generally higher in naive than memory subsets.

CD8 cells regarded as naive lacked CD45RO, were positively chosen for CCR7, and omitted terminally differentiated effector memory CD45RA+ cells. Germline V lookup: CDR1 MDHEN, CDR2 SYDVKM. This CDR3 is built from 17 residues. Trimming took 0 bases from V and 3 from J, leaving 18 bases between them. The genomic DNA of each subset was split evenly across several immunoSEQ plates. The protocol was immunoSEQ multiplex PCR, while the TCRdb copy is restricted to in-frame clones and leaves out a portion. The repertoire holds about 2.1 million clones, with around 93% as singletons. On this clone itself: Its antigen is not identified.

The sequenced material came from naive CD8+ T cells from PBMCs. This TCR was sampled from a man between 18 and 29 years old in good health. Some clones in this sample may be carry-over from other donors' samples. The J gene is TRBJ2-7, the V gene TRBV28; TRBD1 or TRBD2 may be the D gene (7 bases each). CDR3: CASSLWQGGARDYEQYF. The CDR3 nucleotides read TGTGCCAGCAGTTTATGGCAGGGGGGGGCCAGGGACTACGAGCAGTACTTC.